This T cell receptor beta chain was observed in a study of T cells in Graves' hyperthyroidism and ophthalmopathy. The CDR3 totals 16 residues. Germline assignment: CDR1 LGHNT and CDR2 FRNRAP. V gave up 1 base and J gave up 5 bases; unmatched junction bases: 7. Comments on this clonotype: Its antigen is undetermined.

TCR beta CDR3 region amplification was performed from RNA transcripts. The TCR CDR3 was amplified in a first-round RT-PCR using the HTBI primer set. TCRdb itself ran the multiplex PCR reads through MiXCR, one entry per CDR3 protein. This table holds approximately 630,000 distinct CDR3 sequences, 15% to 20% found once. General study findings and limits: Blood held most thyroid clonotypes expanded above 0.001 frequency. Ophthalmopathy prediction by the model preceded onset by a median about 6 months.

Uncontrolled infection, other autoimmune disease, pregnancy or lactation excluded patients. Each diagnosis was grounded in clinical symptoms, serum thyroxine and TRAb, thyroid ultrasound, and orbital computed tomography. Sequences were obtained from blood. The V call is TRBV12-5, the J call TRBJ2-3; TRBD1 aligns across 9 bases. This TCR was sampled from a woman under 40 with Graves' hyperthyroidism. CDR3: CASGLGLGTGRDTQYF. Written as DNA, the CDR3 is TGTGCTAGTGGTTTGGGCCTCGGGACAGGGCGAGATACGCAGTATTTT. Drawing the rest from reference TRBV12-5 and TRBJ2-3, the complete variable domain is DARVTQTPRHKVTEMGQEVTMRCQPILGHNTVFWYRQTMMQGLELLAYFRNRAPLDDSGMPKDRFSAEMPDATLATLKIQPSEPRDSAVYFCASGLGLGTGRDTQYFGPGTRLTVL.